This TCR beta chain was retrieved from a study of blood T cell repertoires in COVID-19. About the research overall: Italy, Spain and the United States were the sources of the convalescent and acute COVID-19 samples. Nucleic acid was either cDNA or gDNA, and it came from T cells, B-cell-depleted T cells, or PBMCs.

Germline CDR1 and CDR2: SGHRS and YFSETQ. Germline trimming cut 4 bases from V and 1 base from J; bases unmatched to any gene: 4. The CDR3 loop spans 14 amino acids. Profiled with immunoSEQ multiplex PCR; TCRdb holds only in-frame clones, not every one. This table holds roughly 160,000 clones, roughly nine tenths found once. The sample consisted of peripheral blood. This sequence joins TRBV5-1 and TRBJ2-7, with TRBD1 identical over 8 bases. This sequence originates from a man aged 18 to 35 with acute or convalescent COVID-19. In DNA form, the CDR3 reads TGCGCCAGCAGCGTAGACAGGGGATCCTACGAGCAGTACTTC. It is translated as CASSVDRGSYEQYF.